These T cell receptor beta chains were read from a single sample in a study of blood T cells in healthy people across ages. TCRdb re-derived calls from the 5' RACE reads in MiXCR, one entry per CDR3 protein. The sample consists of under 2,000,000 distinct CDR3 sequences, roughly 52% of them appearing once. Sequencing was done on a sample of blood. The source is a woman aged 40 to 50 in good health. The CDR3 runs from the conserved cysteine through the conserved F or W. A D gene is named only where the DNA matches it firmly. Size values are once, few and many counts, or a class for expanded clones, and some rows have none.

j_gene: TRBJ1-2; abundance: .; v_gene: TRBV3-1; d_gene: .; CDR3nt: TGTGCCAGCAGCCAAGACAGACTCTCTGGCTACACCTTC; CDR3aa: CASSQDRLSGYTF
j_gene: TRBJ1-1; abundance: .; v_gene: TRBV11-2; d_gene: .; CDR3nt: TGTGCCAGCAGCTTACCAGGACTACTTAACACTGAAGCTTTCTTT; CDR3aa: CASSLPGLLNTEAFF
j_gene: TRBJ1-5; abundance: few; v_gene: TRBV20-1; d_gene: .; CDR3nt: TGCAGTGCTAGAGAGCCAAAAGGGACAAATAGCAATCAGCCCCAGCATTTT; CDR3aa: CSAREPKGTNSNQPQHF
j_gene: TRBJ2-4; abundance: few; v_gene: TRBV7-2; d_gene: TRBD1; CDR3nt: TGTGCCAGCACCTTGCGACAGGGGAAGGGGGGAAACATTCAGTACTTC; CDR3aa: CASTLRQGKGGNIQYF
j_gene: TRBJ2-1; abundance: .; v_gene: TRBV6-2/TRBV6-3; d_gene: .; CDR3nt: TGTGCCAGCACCCCGATACCGGGACCGTTACCCCATGAGCAGTTCTTC; CDR3aa: CASTPIPGPLPHEQFF
j_gene: TRBJ2-1; abundance: .; v_gene: TRBV7-2; d_gene: .; CDR3nt: TGTGCCAGCAGCCCCACTAGCTGGGAGCAGTTCTTC; CDR3aa: CASSPTSWEQFF
j_gene: TRBJ2-1; abundance: .; v_gene: TRBV9; d_gene: .; CDR3nt: TGTGCCAGCAGCGTAGCCTGGTTCAGGGGACGGGGGCGGGAGCAGTTCTTC; CDR3aa: CASSVAWFRGRGREQFF
j_gene: TRBJ1-2; abundance: .; v_gene: TRBV6-5; d_gene: .; CDR3nt: TGTGCCAGCAGATCAATCGTAATCTATGGCTACACCTTC; CDR3aa: CASRSIVIYGYTF
j_gene: TRBJ2-3; abundance: many; v_gene: TRBV12-3/TRBV12-4; d_gene: .; CDR3nt: TGTGCCAGCAGTTTGGGTACGCAGTATTTT; CDR3aa: CASSLGTQYF
j_gene: TRBJ1-5; abundance: .; v_gene: TRBV27; d_gene: .; CDR3nt: TGTGCCAGCAGTTTATCGGCAGGGAACAATCAGCCCCAGCATTTT; CDR3aa: CASSLSAGNNQPQHF
j_gene: TRBJ2-1; abundance: .; v_gene: TRBV28; d_gene: .; CDR3nt: TGTGCCAGCAGTTTATTTAAGGGGCCGAGCTCCTACAATGAGCAGTTCTTC; CDR3aa: CASSLFKGPSSYNEQFF
j_gene: TRBJ2-7; abundance: few; v_gene: TRBV11-2; d_gene: TRBD1; CDR3nt: TGTGCCAGCAGCTTAGAACTGGACAGGGACCAATACGAGCAGTACTTC; CDR3aa: CASSLELDRDQYEQYF
j_gene: TRBJ2-3; abundance: .; v_gene: TRBV7-9; d_gene: TRBD2; CDR3nt: TGTGCCAGCAGCTTATTGTCCGGGGGGGCAGATACGCAGTATTTT; CDR3aa: CASSLLSGGADTQYF
j_gene: TRBJ2-7; abundance: many; v_gene: TRBV7-9; d_gene: .; CDR3nt: TGTGCCAGCAGCTTTTGGCCAAAGGGACAGCAGTACTTC; CDR3aa: CASSFWPKGQQYF
j_gene: TRBJ1-1; abundance: .; v_gene: TRBV29-1; d_gene: .; CDR3nt: TGCAGCGTCGTACCGGGGAACACTGAAGCTTTCTTT; CDR3aa: CSVVPGNTEAFF
j_gene: TRBJ1-2; abundance: .; v_gene: TRBV4-3; d_gene: TRBD1; CDR3nt: TGCGCCAGCAGCCTCTACGGGGACAGATTATATGGCTACACCTTC; CDR3aa: CASSLYGDRLYGYTF
j_gene: TRBJ1-5; abundance: few; v_gene: TRBV2; d_gene: .; CDR3nt: TGTGCCAGCAGTGAACCAGGGGATAACAATCAGCCCCAGCATTTT; CDR3aa: CASSEPGDNNQPQHF
j_gene: TRBJ1-5; abundance: .; v_gene: TRBV7-2; d_gene: TRBD1; CDR3nt: TGTGCCAGCAGTCTGGGACAGGGTCAAGTTCAGCCCCAGCATTTT; CDR3aa: CASSLGQGQVQPQHF
j_gene: TRBJ2-7; abundance: .; v_gene: TRBV6-2/TRBV6-3; d_gene: .; CDR3nt: TGTGCCAGCAGTTCCGCTCACAGGGCCTCCTACGAGCAGTACTTC; CDR3aa: CASSSAHRASYEQYF
j_gene: TRBJ2-7; abundance: few; v_gene: TRBV28; d_gene: TRBD2; CDR3nt: TGTGCCAGCAGTTTACCCGGGCGGGGGGGCGTCTACGAGCAGTACTTC; CDR3aa: CASSLPGRGGVYEQYF
j_gene: TRBJ1-2; abundance: .; v_gene: TRBV6-2/TRBV6-3; d_gene: .; CDR3nt: TGTGCCAGCAGCCCCTCGGTAGCGGATGGCTACACCTTC; CDR3aa: CASSPSVADGYTF
j_gene: TRBJ2-1; abundance: .; v_gene: TRBV3-1; d_gene: .; CDR3nt: TGTGCCAGCAGCCCCGGAGAGGACACCTACAATGAGCAGTTCTTC; CDR3aa: CASSPGEDTYNEQFF
j_gene: TRBJ2-5; abundance: .; v_gene: TRBV29-1; d_gene: .; CDR3nt: TGCAGCGGTGTAGCGCGGGAGACCCAGTACTTC; CDR3aa: CSGVARETQYF
j_gene: TRBJ2-1; abundance: few; v_gene: TRBV5-1; d_gene: .; CDR3nt: TGCGCCAGCAGTTTCTACTCGGCAACCATTTCCTACAATGAGCAGTTCTTC; CDR3aa: CASSFYSATISYNEQFF
j_gene: TRBJ1-5; abundance: .; v_gene: TRBV20-1; d_gene: TRBD1; CDR3nt: TGCAGTGCTGGACAGGGCCCTTATAGCAATCAGCCCCAGCATTTT; CDR3aa: CSAGQGPYSNQPQHF
j_gene: TRBJ2-4; abundance: .; v_gene: TRBV3-1; d_gene: TRBD2; CDR3nt: TGTGCCAGCAGCCCAAGACTAGCGGGGGCCCCCCAGCAGTACTTC; CDR3aa: CASSPRLAGAPQQYF
j_gene: TRBJ1-1; abundance: .; v_gene: TRBV9; d_gene: .; CDR3nt: TGTGCCAGCCGCGTAGAACCGGCAAGCACTGAAGCTTTCTTT; CDR3aa: CASRVEPASTEAFF
j_gene: TRBJ2-3; abundance: .; v_gene: TRBV7-2; d_gene: .; CDR3nt: TGTGCCCAAGCTCGTGGGGGGAGCACAGATACGCAGTATTTT; CDR3aa: CAQARGGSTDTQYF
j_gene: TRBJ2-7; abundance: many; v_gene: TRBV7-2; d_gene: .; CDR3nt: TGTGCCAGCAGTTCCTCGGGTGGCCCCTACGAGCAGTACTTC; CDR3aa: CASSSSGGPYEQYF
j_gene: TRBJ2-7; abundance: few; v_gene: TRBV5-1; d_gene: TRBD1; CDR3nt: TGCGCCAGCAGCTTGGTTCCCTCTGAGGGACAGGAGTCCTACGAGCAGTACTTC; CDR3aa: CASSLVPSEGQESYEQYF
j_gene: TRBJ2-7; abundance: many; v_gene: TRBV7-8; d_gene: .; CDR3nt: TGTGCCAGCAGCCGTTTGGGATCCTACGAGCAGTACTTC; CDR3aa: CASSRLGSYEQYF
j_gene: TRBJ2-7; abundance: few; v_gene: TRBV15; d_gene: .; CDR3nt: TGTGCCACCAGCAGAGAACGAGACAGCTACGAGCAGTACTTC; CDR3aa: CATSRERDSYEQYF
j_gene: TRBJ2-1; abundance: .; v_gene: TRBV5-4; d_gene: .; CDR3nt: TGTGCCAGCAGCTTGACGAATACATACAATGAGCAGTTCTTC; CDR3aa: CASSLTNTYNEQFF
j_gene: TRBJ2-4; abundance: few; v_gene: TRBV6-2/TRBV6-3; d_gene: .; CDR3nt: TGTGCCAGCAGTTCGCAGGGGGGGGCCGGAAACATTCAGTACTTC; CDR3aa: CASSSQGGAGNIQYF
j_gene: TRBJ2-1; abundance: .; v_gene: TRBV20-1; d_gene: .; CDR3nt: TGCAGTGCTAAACAAGGAAATTCTCGGCTGTTCTTC; CDR3aa: CSAKQGNSRLFF
j_gene: TRBJ2-5; abundance: .; v_gene: TRBV13; d_gene: TRBD2; CDR3nt: TGTGCCAGCAGCTCCGGATTGTGGACTAGCGGGGGGTCAAACGTTCAGTACTTC; CDR3aa: CASSSGLWTSGGSNVQYF
j_gene: TRBJ2-7; abundance: few; v_gene: TRBV12-3/TRBV12-4; d_gene: .; CDR3nt: TGTGCCAGCACCTTGGGGGGGGACATCTACGAGCAGTACTTC; CDR3aa: CASTLGGDIYEQYF
j_gene: TRBJ2-5; abundance: few; v_gene: TRBV6-5; d_gene: .; CDR3nt: TGTGCCAGCAGTTACTCGTGGGCGGGGAAAGAGACCCAGTACTTC; CDR3aa: CASSYSWAGKETQYF
j_gene: TRBJ2-1; abundance: .; v_gene: TRBV20-1; d_gene: TRBD2; CDR3nt: TGCAGTGCTAGAGATTCTAGCGGGAGCTCCTACAATGAGCAGTTCTTC; CDR3aa: CSARDSSGSSYNEQFF
j_gene: TRBJ2-1; abundance: .; v_gene: TRBV6-5; d_gene: TRBD1; CDR3nt: TGTGCCAGCAGGTCGGGACAGGGGGCCAATGAGCAGTTCTTC; CDR3aa: CASRSGQGANEQFF